Sequencing of this T cell receptor beta chain was carried out in a study of shared T cell receptors in the human thymus. V lost 1 base to trimming and J lost 5 bases; unmatched junction nucleotides: 11. Per the germline V gene, CDR1 is MNHNS and CDR2 is SASEGT. The CDR3 consists of 18 residues. Libraries were prepared by immunoSEQ multiplex PCR; TCRdb keeps only in-frame clonotypes and omits some of them. The data show about 500,000 clones, around 82% seen once. There are a few counts of this clone. A further study also used this sample, focusing on human thymus T cells. In that study: Congenital heart defects were the reason for the corrective surgery that the donors, healthy Finnish infants, were having. Corrective heart surgery yielded the resections from which the thymus tissue came. Related reports documented highly overlapping thymic repertoires among unrelated individuals.

This chain connects TRBV6-1 to TRBJ2-3; 11 bases are shared with TRBD2. Specimen: thymocytes. The receptor was derived from a boy in the first two years of life with a congenital heart defect. This CDR3 reads CASSEGPPTSGRIDTQYF. In DNA form, the CDR3 reads TGTGCCAGCAGTGAAGGCCCTCCCACTAGCGGGAGAATAGATACGCAGTATTTT.